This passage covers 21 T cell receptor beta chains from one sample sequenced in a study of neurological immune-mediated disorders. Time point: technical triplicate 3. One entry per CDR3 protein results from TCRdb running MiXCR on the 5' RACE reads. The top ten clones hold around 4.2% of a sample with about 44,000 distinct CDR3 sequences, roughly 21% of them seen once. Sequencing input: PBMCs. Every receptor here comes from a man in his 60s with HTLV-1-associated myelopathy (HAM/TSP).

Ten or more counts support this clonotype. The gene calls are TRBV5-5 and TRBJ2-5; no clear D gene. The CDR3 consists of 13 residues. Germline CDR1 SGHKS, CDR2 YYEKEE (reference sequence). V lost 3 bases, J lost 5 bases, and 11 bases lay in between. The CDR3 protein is CASSSAGKETQYF. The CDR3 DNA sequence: TGTGCCAGCAGCTCCGCTGGGAAGGAGACCCAGTACTTC. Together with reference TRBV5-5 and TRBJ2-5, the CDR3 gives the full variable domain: DAGVTQSPTHLIKTRGQQVTLRCSPISGHKSVSWYQQVLGQGPQFIFQYYEKEERGRGNFPDRFSARQFPNYSSELNVNALLLGDSALYLCASSSAGKETQYFGPGTRLLVL.

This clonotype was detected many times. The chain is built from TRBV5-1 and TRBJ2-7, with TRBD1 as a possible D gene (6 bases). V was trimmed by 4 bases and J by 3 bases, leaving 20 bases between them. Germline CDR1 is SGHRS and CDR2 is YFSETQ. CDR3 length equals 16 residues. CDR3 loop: CASSRVGTLEVYEQYF. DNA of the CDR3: TGCGCCAGCAGCAGGGTTGGGACACTGGAAGTCTACGAGCAGTACTTC.

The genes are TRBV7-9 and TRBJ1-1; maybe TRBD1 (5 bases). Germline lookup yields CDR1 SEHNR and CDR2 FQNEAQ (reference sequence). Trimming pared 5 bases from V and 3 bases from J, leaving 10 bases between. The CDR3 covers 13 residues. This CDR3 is CASSLTGHTEAFF. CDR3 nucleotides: TGTGCCAGCAGCCTTACAGGTCACACTGAAGCTTTCTTT.

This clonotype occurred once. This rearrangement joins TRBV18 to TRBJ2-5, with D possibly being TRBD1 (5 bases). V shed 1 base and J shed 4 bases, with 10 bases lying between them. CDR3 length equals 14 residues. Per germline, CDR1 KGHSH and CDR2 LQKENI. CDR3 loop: CASSPRRVGETQYF. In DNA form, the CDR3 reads TGTGCCAGCTCACCACGCAGGGTAGGAGAGACCCAGTACTTC. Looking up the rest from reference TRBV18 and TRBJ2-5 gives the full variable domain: NAGVMQNPRHLVRRRGQEARLRCSPMKGHSHVYWYRQLPEEGLKFMVYLQKENIIDESGMPKERFSAEFPKEGPSILRIQQVVRGDSAAYFCASSPRRVGETQYFGPGTRLLVL.

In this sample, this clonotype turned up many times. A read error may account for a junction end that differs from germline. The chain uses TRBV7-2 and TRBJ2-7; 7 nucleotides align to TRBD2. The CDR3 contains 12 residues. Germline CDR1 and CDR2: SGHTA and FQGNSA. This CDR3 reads CASSFAGGGGNF. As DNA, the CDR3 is TGTGCCAGCAGCTTTGCCGGCGGCGGGGGTAACTTC.

The CDR3 bases are TGCGCCAGCAGCTTGGATGGTAGCGGGGGGACCGGGGAGCTGTTTTTT. Protein product: CASSLDGSGGTGELFF. The J gene is TRBJ2-2, the V gene TRBV5-1; 10 positions agree with TRBD2. This CDR3 is built from 16 residues. Germline lookup yields CDR1 SGHRS and CDR2 YFSETQ. Trimming at V came to 0 bases and at J to 5 bases, leaving 4 bases not matched to a gene.

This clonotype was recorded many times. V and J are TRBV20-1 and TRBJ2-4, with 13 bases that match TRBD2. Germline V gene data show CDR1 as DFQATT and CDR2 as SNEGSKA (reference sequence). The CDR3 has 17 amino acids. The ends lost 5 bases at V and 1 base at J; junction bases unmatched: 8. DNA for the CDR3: TGCAGTGCTCGCGGGACTAGCGGGATGGCGGCCAAAAACATTCAGTACTTC. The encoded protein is CSARGTSGMAAKNIQYF.

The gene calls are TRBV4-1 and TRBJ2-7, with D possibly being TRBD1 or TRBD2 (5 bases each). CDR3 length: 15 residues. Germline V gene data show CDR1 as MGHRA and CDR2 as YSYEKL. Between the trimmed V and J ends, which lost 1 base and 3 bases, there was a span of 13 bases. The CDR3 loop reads CASSQGFGDGYEQYF. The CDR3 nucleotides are TGCGCCAGCAGCCAAGGTTTTGGGGACGGCTACGAGCAGTACTTC.

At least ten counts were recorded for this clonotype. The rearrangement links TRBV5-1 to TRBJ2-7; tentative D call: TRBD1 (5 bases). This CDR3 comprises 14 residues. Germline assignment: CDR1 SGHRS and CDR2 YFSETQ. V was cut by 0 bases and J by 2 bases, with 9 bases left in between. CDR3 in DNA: TGCGCCAGCAGCTTGGGACAGCAAGCCTACGAGCAGTACTTC. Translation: CASSLGQQAYEQYF.

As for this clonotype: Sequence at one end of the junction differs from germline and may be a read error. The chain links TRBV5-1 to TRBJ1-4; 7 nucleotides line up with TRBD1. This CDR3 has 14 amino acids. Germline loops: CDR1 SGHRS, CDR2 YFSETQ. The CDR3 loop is CASRSGQPNEKLLF. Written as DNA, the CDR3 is TGCGCCAGCAGATCGGGACAGCCCAATGAAAAACTGCTTTTC.

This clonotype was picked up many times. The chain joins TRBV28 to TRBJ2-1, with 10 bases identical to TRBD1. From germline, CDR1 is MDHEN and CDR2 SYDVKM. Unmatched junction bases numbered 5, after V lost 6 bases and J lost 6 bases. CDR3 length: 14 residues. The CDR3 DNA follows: TGTGCCAGCAGCTCGGGACAGGGGATCAATGAGCAGTTCTTC. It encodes CASSSGQGINEQFF. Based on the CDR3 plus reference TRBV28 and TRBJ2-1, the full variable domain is DVKVTQSSRYLVKRTGEKVFLECVQDMDHENMFWYRQDPGLGLRLIYFSYDVKMKEKGDIPEGYSVSREKKERFSLILESASTNQTSMYLCASSSGQGINEQFFGPGTRLTVL.

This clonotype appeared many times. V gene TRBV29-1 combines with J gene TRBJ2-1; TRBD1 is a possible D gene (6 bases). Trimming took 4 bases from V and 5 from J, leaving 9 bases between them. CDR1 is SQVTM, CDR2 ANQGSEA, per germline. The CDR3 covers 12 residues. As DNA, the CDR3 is TGCAGCGTTGCCAGGGGACACAATGAGCAGTTCTTC. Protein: CSVARGHNEQFF.

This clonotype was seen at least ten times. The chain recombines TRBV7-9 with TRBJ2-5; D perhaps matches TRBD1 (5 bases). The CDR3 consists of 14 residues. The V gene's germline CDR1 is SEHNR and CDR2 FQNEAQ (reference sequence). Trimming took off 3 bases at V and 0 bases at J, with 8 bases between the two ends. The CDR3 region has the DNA TGTGCCAGCAGCTTCGGACATCACCAAGAGACCCAGTACTTC. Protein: CASSFGHHQETQYF.

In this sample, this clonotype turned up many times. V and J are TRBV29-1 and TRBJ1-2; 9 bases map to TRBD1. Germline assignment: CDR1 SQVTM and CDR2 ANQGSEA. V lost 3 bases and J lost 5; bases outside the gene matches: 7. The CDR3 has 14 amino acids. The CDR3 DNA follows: TGCAGCGTTGACTCGGCGGGACAGGGTTATGGCTACACCTTC. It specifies CSVDSAGQGYGYTF. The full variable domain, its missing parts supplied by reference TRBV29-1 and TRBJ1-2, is SAVISQKPSRDICQRGTSLTIQCQVDSQVTMMFWYRQQPGQSLTLIATANQGSEATYESGFVIDKFPISRPNLTFSTLTVSNMSPEDSSIYLCSVDSAGQGYGYTFGSGTRLTVV.

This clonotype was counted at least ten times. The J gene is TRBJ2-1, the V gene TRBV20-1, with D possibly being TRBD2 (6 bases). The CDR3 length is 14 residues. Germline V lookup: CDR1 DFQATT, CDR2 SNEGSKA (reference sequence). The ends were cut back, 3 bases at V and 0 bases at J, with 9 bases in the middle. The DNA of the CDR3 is TGCAGTGCTAGCCGCGGGGACTCCTACAATGAGCAGTTCTTC. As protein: CSASRGDSYNEQFF.

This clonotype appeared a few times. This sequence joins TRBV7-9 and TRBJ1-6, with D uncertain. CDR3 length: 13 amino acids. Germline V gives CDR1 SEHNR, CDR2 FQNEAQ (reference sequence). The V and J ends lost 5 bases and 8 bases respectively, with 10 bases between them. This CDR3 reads CASSLAEYSPLHF. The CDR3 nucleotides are TGTGCCAGCAGCCTGGCCGAGTATTCACCCCTCCACTTT.

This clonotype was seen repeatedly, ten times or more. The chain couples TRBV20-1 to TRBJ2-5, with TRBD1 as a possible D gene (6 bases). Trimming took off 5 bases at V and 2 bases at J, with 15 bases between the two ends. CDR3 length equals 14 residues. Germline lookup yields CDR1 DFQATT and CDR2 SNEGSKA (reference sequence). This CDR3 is CSAFPGVEQETQYF. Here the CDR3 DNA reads TGCAGTGCTTTTCCAGGGGTCGAACAAGAGACCCAGTACTTC.

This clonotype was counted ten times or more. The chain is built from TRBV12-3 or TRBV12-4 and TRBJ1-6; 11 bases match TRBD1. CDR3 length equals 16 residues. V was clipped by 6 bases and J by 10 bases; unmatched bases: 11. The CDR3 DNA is TGTGCCAGCAGCCATACTTGGACAGGGGGCGGGTCACCCCTCCACTTT. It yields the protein CASSHTWTGGGSPLHF.

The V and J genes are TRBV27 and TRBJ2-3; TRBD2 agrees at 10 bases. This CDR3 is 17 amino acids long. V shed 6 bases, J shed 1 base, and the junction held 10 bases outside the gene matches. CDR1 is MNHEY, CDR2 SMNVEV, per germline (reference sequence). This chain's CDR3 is CASSSLAGVHGTDTQYF. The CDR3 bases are TGTGCCAGCAGCTCGCTAGCGGGAGTTCACGGCACAGATACGCAGTATTTT.

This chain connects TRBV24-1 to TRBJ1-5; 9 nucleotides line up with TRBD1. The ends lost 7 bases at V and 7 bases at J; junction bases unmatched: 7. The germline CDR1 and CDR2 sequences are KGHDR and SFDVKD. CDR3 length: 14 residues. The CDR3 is CATSETGGGQPQHF. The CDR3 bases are TGTGCCACCAGCGAAACAGGGGGCGGCCAGCCCCAGCATTTT.

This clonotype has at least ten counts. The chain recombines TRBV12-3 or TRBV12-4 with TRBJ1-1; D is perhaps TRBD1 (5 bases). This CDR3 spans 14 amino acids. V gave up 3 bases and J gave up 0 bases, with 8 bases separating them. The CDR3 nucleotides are TGTGCCAGCAGTTTCGGGGCCATGAACACTGAAGCTTTCTTT. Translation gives CASSFGAMNTEAFF.